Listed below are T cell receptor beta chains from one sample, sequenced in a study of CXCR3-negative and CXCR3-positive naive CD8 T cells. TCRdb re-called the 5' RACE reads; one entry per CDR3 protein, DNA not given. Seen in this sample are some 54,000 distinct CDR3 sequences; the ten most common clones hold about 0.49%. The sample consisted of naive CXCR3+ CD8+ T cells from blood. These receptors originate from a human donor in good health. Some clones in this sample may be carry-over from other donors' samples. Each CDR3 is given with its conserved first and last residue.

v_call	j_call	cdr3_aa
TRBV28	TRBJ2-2	CASSRRDRGYTGELFF
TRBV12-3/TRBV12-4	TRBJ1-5	CASRAGQGDQPQHF
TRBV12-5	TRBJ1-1	CASGLGGFEAFF
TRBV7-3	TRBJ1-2	CASSSTHPGQGAYGYTF
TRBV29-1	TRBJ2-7	CSAWTGLGEQYF
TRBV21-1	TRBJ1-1	CASDFLGQGFTEAFF
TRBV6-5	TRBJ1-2	CASKTLEFPPYGYTF
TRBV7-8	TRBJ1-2	CASSLVRTGGFNYGYTF
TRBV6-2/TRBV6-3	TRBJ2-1	CASSIQGHQRHEQFF
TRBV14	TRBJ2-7	CASSPGRGEQYF
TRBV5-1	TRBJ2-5	CASSLFLSQETQYF
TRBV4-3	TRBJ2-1	CASSQVPSNEQFF
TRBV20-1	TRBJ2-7	CSADGTDNYEQYF
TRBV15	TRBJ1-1	CATSRDLLNRLMNTEAFF
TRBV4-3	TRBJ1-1	CASSQDYGGTEAFF
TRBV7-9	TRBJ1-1	CASSPWGGNTEAFF
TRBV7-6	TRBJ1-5	CASSLGVGVRQPQHF
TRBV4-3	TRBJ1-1	CASSQSARGNTEAFF
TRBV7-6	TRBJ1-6	CASSHELPGTLVSPLHF
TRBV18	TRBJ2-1	CASSPTGIRYNEQFF
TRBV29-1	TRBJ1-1	CSVVGAPTGTEAFF
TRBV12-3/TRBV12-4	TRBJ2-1	CASGRGGASYNEQFF
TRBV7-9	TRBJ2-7	CASSLQGAPYEQYF
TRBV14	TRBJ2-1	CASRSGYNEQFF
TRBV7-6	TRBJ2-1	CASSLAPGPLYNEQFF